The 22 T cell receptor beta chains below were found in one sample sequenced in a study of response to subunit inactivated influenza vaccine. TCRdb used MiXCR to reprocess the RT-PCR reads, holding one entry per CDR3 protein. The sample holds 500,000 to 600,000 distinct CDR3 sequences, approximately 11% seen once. This same sample was also part of a study on T cells expressing NK-cell markers. This second study notes: The TCR beta cDNA came from 5'RACE template switching with UMIs.

Sequencing was performed on PBMCs from blood, taken on the day of vaccination. The receptors were gathered from a man aged 45 to 65 who received an inactivated influenza vaccine.

This clonotype was found a few times. The chain is built from TRBV5-1 and TRBJ2-1, with 11 bases lining up with TRBD2. Trimming at V came to 2 bases and at J to 5 bases, leaving 3 bases not matched to a gene. CDR1 is SGHRS, CDR2 YFSETQ, per germline. CDR3 length: 15 residues. The CDR3 is CASSFTSGRHNEQFF. In DNA form, the CDR3 reads TGCGCCAGCAGCTTTACTAGCGGGAGACACAATGAGCAGTTCTTC.

This clonotype was seen only a few times. The rearrangement uses TRBV3-1 and TRBJ2-7; D perhaps matches TRBD2 (5 bases). CDR1 LGHDT and CDR2 YNNKEL come from the germline V gene (reference sequence). V dropped 5 bases and J dropped 9 bases, with 20 bases sitting between them. This CDR3 is 14 amino acids long. The DNA for the CDR3 is TGTGCCAGCAGCAGCGGACGTCCTCTTACGGGGCAGTACTTC. Translated, it gives CASSSGRPLTGQYF.

The chain combines TRBV4-1 with TRBJ1-3; 7 bases fit TRBD1. Per the germline V gene, CDR1 is MGHRA and CDR2 is YSYEKL. The CDR3 is 16 residues long. Trimming removed 3 bases from V and 2 bases from J; junction bases left unmatched: 7. The CDR3 DNA is TGCGCCAGCAGCCAGAATCCCGGGACAGCTGGAAACACCATATATTTT. Translating gives CASSQNPGTAGNTIYF.

The chain links TRBV12-3 or TRBV12-4 to TRBJ2-1, with TRBD1 as a possible D gene (6 bases). The V and J ends lost 8 bases and 4 bases respectively, with 21 bases between them. The CDR3 is 16 amino acids. The chain's CDR3 is CASLLGSGHTYNEQFF. The CDR3 bases are TGTGCCAGCCTCCTGGGGTCGGGACATACATACAATGAGCAGTTCTTC.

This clonotype occurred many times. This chain links TRBV20-1 with TRBJ2-2; TRBD2 is a possible D gene (6 bases). This CDR3 comprises 16 residues. Deletions cut 0 bases from V and 2 bases from J, with 13 bases between. CDR1 is DFQATT, CDR2 SNEGSKA, per germline (reference sequence). This CDR3 reads CSARDRRRGNTGELFF. The CDR3 bases are TGCAGTGCTAGAGATCGTAGGAGGGGAAACACCGGGGAGCTGTTTTTT.

This sequence joins TRBV5-1 and TRBJ2-1; D gene uncertain. In germline, CDR1 is SGHRS, CDR2 YFSETQ. V was cut by 0 bases and J by 9 bases, with 13 bases left in between. This CDR3 contains 14 residues. CDR3 sequence: CASSLGSLLGEQFF. The CDR3 DNA sequence: TGCGCCAGCAGCTTGGGGAGTCTCTTAGGTGAGCAGTTCTTC.

As to this clonotype: An end of the junction does not agree with germline; a read error may underlie this. The rearrangement uses TRBV20-1 and TRBJ2-4; TRBD1 agrees at 7 bases. CDR3 length equals 11 residues. Germline V CDR1 and CDR2: DFQATT, SNEGSKA (reference sequence). CDR3 nucleotide sequence: TGCAGTGCCTACGACAGGGACATTGAGTACTTC. It translates to CSAYDRDIEYF.

The chain carries TRBV2 and TRBJ2-1; 10 bases are a match to TRBD1. Germline values: CDR1 SNHLY, CDR2 FYNNEI. The V segment lost 7 bases and the J segment 0 bases; nucleotides outside the gene matches: 9. The CDR3 is 17 residues long. This CDR3 is CASTGTGEVSSYNEQFF. For the CDR3, the DNA is TGTGCCAGCACCGGGACAGGGGAGGTCAGCTCCTACAATGAGCAGTTCTTC.

This clonotype occurred many times. The chain has TRBV6-5 and TRBJ1-1; D possibly corresponds to TRBD1 (5 bases). This CDR3 is built from 13 residues. V lost 2 bases and J 5 bases, leaving 9 bases between the germline ends. CDR1 and CDR2 (germline): MNHEY, SVGAGI. DNA of the CDR3: TGTGCCAGCAGTTACGGGGGGGGGACTGAAGCTTTCTTT. The encoded protein is CASSYGGGTEAFF.

This clonotype showed up just a few times. The gene calls are TRBV6-1 and TRBJ2-3; D possibly matches TRBD1 or TRBD2 (6 bases each). From germline, CDR1 is MNHNS and CDR2 SASEGT. The ends were cut back, 6 bases at V and 2 bases at J, with 12 bases in the middle. The CDR3 length is 14 residues. This chain's CDR3 is CASSRGLFTDTQYF. The CDR3 DNA follows: TGTGCCAGCAGCAGGGGACTCTTCACAGATACGCAGTATTTT.

This clonotype has a handful of counts. The chain carries TRBV29-1 and TRBJ2-7, with 11 nucleotides matching TRBD1. J gave up 5 bases and V 6 bases, and 9 bases lay outside the gene matches. The CDR3 totals 14 residues. Per the germline V gene, CDR1 is SQVTM and CDR2 is ANQGSEA. The CDR3 reads CSVRGTGGSHEQYF. The CDR3 nucleotides are TGCAGCGTCCGCGGGACAGGGGGAAGCCACGAGCAGTACTTC.

This clonotype was seen a few times. V usage is TRBV4-1 and J usage is TRBJ2-1; D tentatively reads TRBD1 or TRBD2 (5 bases each). The CDR3 covers 15 residues. Germline CDR1 is MGHRA and CDR2 is YSYEKL. V lost 0 bases and J lost 6, with 12 bases in between. CDR3: CASSQERGGGNEQFF. CDR3 DNA: TGCGCCAGCAGCCAAGAGAGGGGCGGAGGCAATGAGCAGTTCTTC.

The chain carries TRBV11-1 and TRBJ2-3, with D perhaps matching TRBD2 (5 bases). CDR3 length equals 19 residues. Trimming took off 2 bases at V and 2 bases at J, with 23 bases between the two ends. Germline CDR1 SGHAT, CDR2 FQDESV (reference sequence). The DNA for the CDR3 is TGTGCCAGCAGCTTATCTCTACCGAGGACTCCCATCACCACAGATACGCAGTATTTT. Protein sequence: CASSLSLPRTPITTDTQYF.

This clonotype was seen at least ten times. This chain connects TRBV3-1 to TRBJ2-1, with D uncertain. Germline V CDR1 and CDR2: LGHDT, YNNKEL (reference sequence). The CDR3 is 11 amino acids. V was trimmed by 5 bases and J by 8 bases, leaving 7 bases between them. The CDR3 region has the DNA TGTGCCAGCAGCGAAGGTTATGAGCAGTTCTTC. It is translated as CASSEGYEQFF.

The chain employs TRBV12-3 or TRBV12-4 and TRBJ1-5, with D possibly being TRBD1 (6 bases). The CDR3 is 18 residues long. The V and J ends lost 5 bases and 0 bases respectively, with 20 bases between them. The CDR3 coding sequence is TGTGCCAGCAGTCCTCGGCTTGGGGGGGCGTATAGCAATCAGCCCCAGCATTTT. This codes for CASSPRLGGAYSNQPQHF.

The V call is TRBV7-2, the J call TRBJ2-7; D unresolved. There are 16 residues in the CDR3. The V end lost 1 base, the J end lost 0 bases, and 13 bases lay between the germline ends. Per germline, CDR1 SGHTA and CDR2 FQGNSA. The CDR3 DNA is TGTGCCAGCAGCTTAGTGGTTAGCAGTACCTCCTACGAGCAGTACTTC. It encodes CASSLVVSSTSYEQYF.

The chain links TRBV20-1 to TRBJ1-2, with 8 bases matching TRBD1. The CDR3 is 15 amino acids. V was pared by 6 bases and J by 4 bases, with 13 bases of the junction left unmatched. The germline V gene has CDR1 DFQATT and CDR2 SNEGSKA (reference sequence). The CDR3 DNA reads as TGCAGTGCCCGCCCTCCGGGACAGGAGGTCTATGGCTACACCTTC. Protein product: CSARPPGQEVYGYTF.

The J gene is TRBJ1-2, the V gene TRBV18; TRBD1 matches 7 bases. The J segment lost 2 bases and the V segment lost 6 bases, leaving 9 bases of the junction unmatched. The CDR3 loop spans 15 amino acids. Germline CDR1 reads KGHSH; CDR2 reads LQKENI. CDR3 amino acids: CASSTLGTANYGYTF. CDR3 nucleotide sequence: TGTGCCAGCTCTACCCTCGGGACAGCCAACTATGGCTACACCTTC.

This clonotype came up many times. The chain combines TRBV29-1 with TRBJ2-5, with D tentatively TRBD2 (6 bases). The CDR3 runs 15 residues. V lost 4 bases to trimming and J lost 3 bases, with 18 bases between them. Germline lookup yields CDR1 SQVTM and CDR2 ANQGSEA. The CDR3 protein is CSVVRGLSGKETQYF. The CDR3, as DNA: TGCAGCGTTGTAAGGGGTCTTAGCGGAAAAGAGACCCAGTACTTC.

The table lists this clonotype with a few counts. The chain is built from TRBV18 and TRBJ2-2, with D possibly TRBD1 on 5 matching bases. The CDR3 runs 14 residues. Trimming pared 3 bases from V and 2 bases from J, leaving 7 bases between. Germline V lookup: CDR1 KGHSH, CDR2 LQKENI. The CDR3 coding sequence is TGTGCCAGCTCACCGGACACTAACACCGGGGAGCTGTTTTTT. It translates to CASSPDTNTGELFF.

This chain joins TRBV20-1 and TRBJ1-5, with D uncertain. V was clipped by 0 bases and J by 7 bases, with 19 bases between them. Germline CDR1 and CDR2: DFQATT and SNEGSKA (reference sequence). This CDR3 is 16 amino acids long. CDR3: CSARDPLGRAWQPQHF. CDR3 nucleotides: TGCAGTGCTAGAGATCCTCTAGGGAGGGCGTGGCAGCCCCAGCATTTT.

The gene calls are TRBV20-1 and TRBJ1-4; possibly TRBD1 for D (5 bases). Germline-derived CDR1 and CDR2 are DFQATT and SNEGSKA (reference sequence). Trimming cost V 6 bases and J 4 bases, with 15 bases left between them. There are 14 residues in the CDR3. In DNA, the CDR3 is TGCAGTGCCAACCCACAGGCGGGTAATGAAAAACTGTTTTTT. Residues: CSANPQAGNEKLFF.